Listed here are 27 T cell receptor beta chains from one sample, sequenced in a study of CD8 T cells in ankylosing spondylitis. Whole-study findings and limits: One TCR beta motif, made up of roughly eight highly homologous variants, appeared characteristic of ankylosing spondylitis blood.

These receptors have no identified antigens. TCRdb called the 5' RACE reads again in MiXCR, with one record for every CDR3 protein. The table lists over 600,000 distinct CDR3 sequences, under 20% of them singletons. Sequenced sample: blood, either unsorted or a sorted T cell fraction (not recorded which). The receptors stem from a male donor with ankylosing spondylitis.

The gene calls are TRBV7-2 and TRBJ2-1, with D tentatively TRBD1 or TRBD2 (5 bases each). Germline V gene sequence: CDR1 SGHTA, CDR2 FQGNSA. There are 14 residues in the CDR3. V lost 2 bases, J lost 8 bases, and 13 bases lay in between. This chain's CDR3 is CASSLMGPGDEQFF. CDR3 bases: TGTGCCAGCAGCTTAATGGGGCCCGGGGATGAGCAGTTCTTC.

This clonotype was recorded many times. The chain has TRBV3-1 and TRBJ2-6; D gene unclear. The ends were cut back, 1 base at V and 11 bases at J, with 9 bases in the middle. This CDR3 is built from 13 residues. Germline V gene lookup returns CDR1 LGHDT and CDR2 YNNKEL (reference sequence). The CDR3 loop reads CASSQGQLDVLTF. CDR3 DNA: TGTGCCAGCAGCCAAGGGCAACTGGACGTCCTGACTTTC.

This clonotype was detected only a few times. The chain has TRBV12-3 or TRBV12-4 and TRBJ2-7, with 10 bases matching TRBD2. The CDR3 extends over 15 amino acids. With 6 bases clipped from V and 2 bases from J, the junction kept 7 bases outside the gene matches. The CDR3 spells CASRAGLASAYEQYF. The CDR3 nucleotides are TGTGCCAGCAGGGCGGGACTAGCGAGTGCCTACGAGCAGTACTTC.

The rearrangement links TRBV4-1 to TRBJ2-1, with 13 bases lining up with TRBD2. Germline CDR1 is MGHRA and CDR2 is YSYEKL. J was trimmed by 5 bases and V by 1 base; bases with no gene match: 5. The CDR3 contains 17 residues. CDR3 sequence: CASSQGIGLAGDNEQFF. The CDR3 nucleotides are TGCGCCAGCAGCCAAGGAATTGGACTAGCGGGAGACAATGAGCAGTTCTTC.

The gene calls are TRBV3-1 and TRBJ2-5, with 11 bases identical to TRBD2. Per germline, CDR1 LGHDT and CDR2 YNNKEL (reference sequence). V dropped 0 bases and J dropped 4; count of bases not matched to a gene: 7. The CDR3 length is 17 residues. CDR3 in DNA: TGTGCCAGCAGCCAAGAAGCTAGCGGGGGGTATTTAGAGACCCAGTACTTC. This encodes CASSQEASGGYLETQYF.

This clonotype has just a few counts. In nucleotides, the CDR3 is TGTGCCAGCTCATCAACCGGGCTCCCCACAGATACGCAGTATTTT. Protein sequence: CASSSTGLPTDTQYF. V and J are TRBV12-3 or TRBV12-4 and TRBJ2-3; no clear D gene. V was trimmed by 8 bases and J by 2 bases, leaving 17 bases between them. This CDR3 has 15 amino acids.

This rearrangement joins TRBV3-1 to TRBJ2-3; D tentatively fits TRBD1 or TRBD2 (5 bases each). The CDR3 spans 15 residues. Trimming removed 1 base at V and 2 bases at J, with 10 bases between. The V gene's germline CDR1 is LGHDT and CDR2 YNNKEL (reference sequence). CDR3 protein: CASSQGGESTDTQYF. The CDR3 nucleotides read TGTGCCAGCAGCCAAGGAGGGGAGTCCACAGATACGCAGTATTTT.

V is TRBV4-1 and J is TRBJ1-1, with D possibly TRBD1 on 6 matching bases. Germline lookup yields CDR1 MGHRA and CDR2 YSYEKL. The CDR3 is 16 residues long. V lost 3 bases, J lost 1 base, and 15 bases lay in between. The CDR3 DNA is TGCGCCAGCAGCCAGTCCGCGGGGACAACGAACACTGAAGCTTTCTTT. It yields the protein CASSQSAGTTNTEAFF.

This chain links TRBV25-1 with TRBJ1-2; D remains unclear. This CDR3 is built from 18 residues. V was trimmed by 2 bases and J by 6 bases, leaving 25 bases between them. Looked up from germline, CDR1 is MGHDK and CDR2 is SYGVNS. DNA for the CDR3: TGTGCCAGCAGTGAAAACCCCAGCCCCCTCGGCGGGAGGGATGGCTACACCTTC. Protein: CASSENPSPLGGRDGYTF.

This chain uses TRBV5-1 with TRBJ2-1; D is unresolved. V lost 1 base to trimming and J lost 0 bases, with 11 bases between them. This CDR3 is built from 16 residues. Germline V gene sequence: CDR1 SGHRS, CDR2 YFSETQ. The CDR3 sequence: CASSLYTASSYNEQFF. In DNA form, the CDR3 reads TGCGCCAGCAGCTTGTATACAGCGAGCTCCTACAATGAGCAGTTCTTC. The full variable domain, with the rest looked up from reference TRBV5-1 and TRBJ2-1, is KAGVTQTPRYLIKTRGQQVTLSCSPISGHRSVSWYQQTPGQGLQFLFEYFSETQRNKGNFPGRFSGRQFSNSRSEMNVSTLELGDSALYLCASSLYTASSYNEQFFGPGTRLTVL.

This clonotype was observed a handful of times. In DNA, the CDR3 is TGCGCCAGCAGCTACACAGGGACCGGGACCCAGTACTTC. This encodes CASSYTGTGTQYF. The chain is built from TRBV5-1 and TRBJ2-5; D possibly corresponds to TRBD1 (6 bases). Germline assignment: CDR1 SGHRS and CDR2 YFSETQ. Trimming removed 3 bases from V and 7 bases from J, with 13 bases in between. The CDR3 extends over 13 amino acids.

This clonotype has just a few counts. The chain couples TRBV7-3 to TRBJ1-1; no clear D. Germline V CDR1 and CDR2: SGHTA, FQGTGA. The CDR3 has 15 residues. V was cut by 1 base and J by 2 bases, with 11 bases left in between. The CDR3 is CASSLSPGINTEAFF. CDR3 coding DNA: TGTGCCAGCAGCTTAAGTCCGGGAATTAACACTGAAGCTTTCTTT. The full variable domain, rest sourced from reference TRBV7-3 and TRBJ1-1, is GAGVSQTPSNKVTEKGKYVELRCDPISGHTALYWYRQSLGQGPEFLIYFQGTGAADDSGLPNDRFFAVRPEGSVSTLKIQRTERGDSAVYLCASSLSPGINTEAFFGQGTRLTVV.

This chain joins TRBV5-1 and TRBJ2-1; D is undetermined. Germline lookup yields CDR1 SGHRS and CDR2 YFSETQ. V was trimmed by 0 bases and J by 1 base, leaving 8 bases between them. This CDR3 has 15 residues. In nucleotides, the CDR3 is TGCGCCAGCAGCTTGGGAGGAATTTCCTACAATGAGCAGTTCTTC. Amino acids: CASSLGGISYNEQFF.

The chain has TRBV5-1 and TRBJ2-2; D remains unclear. Germline-derived CDR1 and CDR2 are SGHRS and YFSETQ. The CDR3 consists of 13 residues. Trimming pared 5 bases from V and 6 bases from J, leaving 11 bases between. CDR3 amino acids: CASRNSHAGELFF. In nucleotides, the CDR3 is TGCGCCAGCAGAAACTCCCATGCCGGGGAGCTGTTTTTT.

This clonotype occurred many times. The V gene is TRBV5-4, the J gene TRBJ2-6; D ambiguous. The CDR3 loop spans 13 amino acids. The germline V gene encodes CDR1 SGHNT and CDR2 YYREEE (reference sequence). V was shortened by 6 bases and J by 4 bases, with 8 bases between the two germline ends. The CDR3 is CASTVAGANVLTF. The CDR3 DNA reads as TGTGCCAGCACAGTCGCGGGGGCCAACGTCCTGACTTTC.

The chain recombines TRBV7-8 with TRBJ2-2; 7 bases match TRBD1. The CDR3 runs 16 residues. Germline CDR1 and CDR2: SGHVS and FQNEAQ. J was trimmed by 1 base and V by 4 bases; bases with no gene match: 6. The DNA of the CDR3 is TGTGCCAGCAGCTCGAGGACAGGCCAGAACACCGGGGAGCTGTTTTTT. It codes for CASSSRTGQNTGELFF. Complete variable domain (other parts from reference TRBV7-8 and TRBJ2-2): GAGVSQSPRYKVAKRGQDVALRCDPISGHVSLFWYQQALGQGPEFLTYFQNEAQLDKSGLPSDRFFAERPEGSVSTLKIQRTQQEDSAVYLCASSSRTGQNTGELFFGEGSRLTVL.

This chain links TRBV6-4 with TRBJ1-1; no firm D call. The germline V gene has CDR1 MRHNA and CDR2 SNTAGT. The V and J ends lost 0 bases and 3 bases respectively, with 5 bases between them. This CDR3 is built from 13 residues. The CDR3 loop reads CASSDSRYTEAFF. Written as DNA, the CDR3 is TGTGCCAGCAGTGACTCCCGTTACACTGAAGCTTTCTTT.

This clonotype was detected ten times or more. This chain joins TRBV4-1 and TRBJ1-5, with 11 nucleotides matching TRBD1. Germline V CDR1 and CDR2: MGHRA, YSYEKL. The CDR3 consists of 16 residues. V shed 0 bases, J shed 6 bases, and the junction held 4 bases outside the gene matches. The CDR3 region is CASSQDGTGGGQPQHF. For the CDR3, the DNA is TGCGCCAGCAGCCAAGATGGGACAGGGGGAGGTCAGCCCCAGCATTTT.

The J gene is TRBJ1-5, the V gene TRBV12-3 or TRBV12-4; 9 positions match TRBD1. J was trimmed by 4 bases and V by 6 bases; bases with no gene match: 4. This CDR3 has 14 amino acids. CDR3: CASRRTGENQPQHF. The CDR3 DNA reads TGTGCCAGCAGGAGGACAGGGGAAAATCAGCCCCAGCATTTT.

There are a few counts of this clonotype. This sequence joins TRBV12-3 or TRBV12-4 and TRBJ1-1; D remains unclear. This CDR3 has 14 residues. Trimming took 7 bases from V and 0 from J, leaving 12 bases between them. CDR3 loop: CASTMQTMNTEAFF. CDR3 DNA: TGTGCCAGCACTATGCAGACGATGAACACTGAAGCTTTCTTT.

This clonotype was seen more than once but under ten times. The rearrangement joins TRBV15 to TRBJ1-2; 7 bases match TRBD1. Germline values: CDR1 LNHNV, CDR2 YYDKDF (reference sequence). The CDR3 has 12 residues. After removal of 6 bases from V and 5 bases from J, the junction contained 3 bases not matched to a gene. The CDR3 DNA sequence: TGTGCCACCAGGGGGACAGTTTATGGCTACACCTTC. As protein: CATRGTVYGYTF. Combining the CDR3 with reference TRBV15 and TRBJ1-2 gives the whole variable domain DAMVIQNPRYQVTQFGKPVTLSCSQTLNHNVMYWYQQKSSQAPKLLFHYYDKDFNNEADTPDNFQSRRPNTSFCFLDIRSPGLGDTAMYLCATRGTVYGYTFGSGTRLTVV.

The gene calls are TRBV7-8 and TRBJ2-2; D not resolved. This CDR3 has 11 amino acids. Trimming removed 5 bases from V and 8 bases from J, with 6 bases in between. CDR1 SGHVS and CDR2 FQNEAQ come from the germline V gene. CDR3 DNA: TGTGCCAGCAGCCCCGTTGGGGAGCTGTTTTTT. Translated, it gives CASSPVGELFF.

This clonotype was counted many times. The rearrangement joins TRBV5-6 to TRBJ1-3; no definite D call. Trimming removed 2 bases at V and 0 bases at J, with 6 bases between. This CDR3 region has 14 residues. Looked up from germline, CDR1 is SGHDT and CDR2 is YYEEEE. The CDR3, as DNA: TGTGCCAGCAGCTTTTATAGCTCTGGAAACACCATATATTTT. Its translation is CASSFYSSGNTIYF.

This chain links TRBV4-1 with TRBJ2-6, with 10 nucleotides matching TRBD2. Trimming at V came to 1 base and at J to 4 bases, leaving 10 bases not matched to a gene. This CDR3 comprises 19 residues. The V gene's germline CDR1 is MGHRA and CDR2 YSYEKL. This chain's CDR3 is CASSQVEGTSAAGANVLTF. As DNA, the CDR3 is TGCGCCAGCAGCCAAGTCGAAGGGACTAGCGCAGCCGGGGCCAACGTCCTGACTTTC.

In its sample, this clonotype was seen a few times. This chain joins TRBV20-1 and TRBJ2-3; 12 bases fit TRBD2. Germline values: CDR1 DFQATT, CDR2 SNEGSKA (reference sequence). Trimming took 4 bases from V and 1 from J; bases not matched to a gene: 3. This CDR3 contains 15 residues. CDR3 coding DNA: TGCAGTGCTATTCCTAGCGGGGGGGGCACAGATACGCAGTATTTT. This translates into CSAIPSGGGTDTQYF.

V and J are TRBV11-1 and TRBJ2-2; 9 bases agree with TRBD2. The CDR3 length is 15 residues. V lost 6 bases to trimming and J lost 7 bases; unmatched junction nucleotides: 9. Germline V gene sequence: CDR1 SGHAT, CDR2 FQDESV (reference sequence). CDR3 in DNA: TGTGCCAGCAGGGGCAAGCGGGAGGTTGGCGGGGAGCTGTTTTTT. Translating it yields CASRGKREVGGELFF.

The CDR3 spells CASTQGRADTQYF. DNA of the CDR3: TGTGCCAGCACGCAGGGGAGGGCAGATACGCAGTATTTT. V usage is TRBV6-2 or TRBV6-3 and J usage is TRBJ2-3; a weak D match, TRBD2 (7 bases). The CDR3 length is 13 residues. V was clipped by 7 bases and J by 4 bases, with 12 bases between them. Germline V CDR1 and CDR2: MNHEY, SVGEGT.